This T cell receptor (beta chain) was sequenced during a study of blood T cell repertoires in COVID-19. Across the study: COVID-19 samples from acute and convalescent phases originated in the United States, Italy and Spain. PBMCs, B-cell-depleted T cells, or T cells were the source of the cDNA or gDNA that made up the material.

Clones were read by immunoSEQ multiplex PCR, and TCRdb kept only the in-frame ones, dropping some. The sample includes about 240,000 clones, around 80% of them seen just once. CDR1 is SNHLY and CDR2 is FYNNEI in the germline V gene. Trimming took 11 bases from V and 1 from J; bases not matched to a gene: 10. This CDR3 contains 14 residues. Sequenced input: peripheral blood. This chain joins TRBV2 and TRBJ2-7, with 8 bases matching TRBD1. This clonotype was obtained from a human donor in a cohort sampled during active COVID-19. Written as DNA, the CDR3 is TGTGCCCCCGGGTGGACAGGGCCTTCCTACGAGCAGTACTTC. This translates into CAPGWTGPSYEQYF. Using reference TRBV2 and TRBJ2-7 for the parts outside the CDR3, the full variable domain is EPEVTQTPSHQVTQMGQEVILRCVPISNHLYFYWYRQILGQKVEFLVSFYNNEISEKSEIFDDQFSVERPDGSNFTLKIRSTKLEDSAMYFCAPGWTGPSYEQYFGPGTRLTVT.